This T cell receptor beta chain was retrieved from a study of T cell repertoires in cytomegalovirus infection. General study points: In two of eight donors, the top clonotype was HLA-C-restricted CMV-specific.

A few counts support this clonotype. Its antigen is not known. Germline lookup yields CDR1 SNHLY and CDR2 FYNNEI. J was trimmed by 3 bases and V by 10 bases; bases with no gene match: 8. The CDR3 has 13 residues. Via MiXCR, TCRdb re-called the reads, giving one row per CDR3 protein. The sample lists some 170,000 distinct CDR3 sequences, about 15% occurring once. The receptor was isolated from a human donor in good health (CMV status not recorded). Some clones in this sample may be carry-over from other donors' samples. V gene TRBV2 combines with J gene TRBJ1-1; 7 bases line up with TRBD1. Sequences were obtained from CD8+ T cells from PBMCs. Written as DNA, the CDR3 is TGTGCCATAGGGGGCAGGGCGGACACTGAAGCTTTCTTT. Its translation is CAIGGRADTEAFF.